Presented here are 29 T cell receptor beta chains from one specimen sequenced in a study of vaccination and CD4 T cells after COVID-19 (dated by TCRdb to the early 2020s). Sample treatment or condition, as interpreted from the label and publication: approximately 11-day PBMC culture with coronavirus spike peptide pools or control peptides (ViraFEST assay). Their recognized antigens are unknown. Libraries were built with PCR. Instrument on record: Illumina iSeq 100. DNA from cultured CD4+ T cells underwent TCR sequencing with the Oncomine TCR Beta short-read assay at the Johns Hopkins FTIC core. TCRdb applied fastp at Q25 and MiXCR to the public reads, then kept only in-frame beta chains. Rows matching on CDR3 protein sequence are summarized as one entry with the most common DNA and genes. The sample table lists 12,000 to 15,000 distinct CDR3 sequences, 52% of them with a count of one. The ten largest clones capture less than 7.5% of the sample.

Sequences were obtained from CD4+ T cells from blood, cultured in vitro. The receptors originated from a human donor who had recovered from COVID-19.

The chain uses TRBV6-1 and TRBJ1-2; D gene uncertain. The germline gives CDR1 MNHNS, CDR2 SASEGT. Between the trimmed V and J ends, which lost 7 bases and 6 bases, there was a span of 15 bases. The CDR3 loop spans 13 amino acids. The CDR3 DNA reads TGTGCCAGCAACCTGCGGGCCGCTGATGGCTACACCTTC. It yields the protein CASNLRAADGYTF.

The rearrangement uses TRBV7-9 and TRBJ2-1; possibly TRBD2 for D (5 bases). Trimming took 1 base from V and 3 from J, leaving 10 bases between them. Germline loops: CDR1 SEHNR, CDR2 FQNEAQ (reference sequence). The CDR3 runs to 15 residues. The CDR3 here is CASSLVPAVYNEQFF. CDR3 bases: TGTGCCAGCAGCTTAGTTCCAGCGGTCTACAATGAGCAGTTCTTC.

The gene calls are TRBV29-1 and TRBJ2-2; 10 bases are shared with TRBD1. This CDR3 comprises 14 residues. Germline V gene lookup returns CDR1 SQVTM and CDR2 ANQGSEA. Trimming removed 6 bases from V and 5 bases from J; junction bases left unmatched: 6. CDR3 coding DNA: TGCAGCGTCCGGGACAGGGGATCAACCGGGGAGCTGTTTTTT. The encoded protein is CSVRDRGSTGELFF.

This sequence joins TRBV11-2 and TRBJ1-3; D unclear. The CDR3 loop spans 14 amino acids. Trimming took off 3 bases at V and 2 bases at J, with 8 bases between the two ends. Germline V lookup: CDR1 SGHAT, CDR2 FQNNGV. CDR3 in amino acids: CASSLRTAGNTIYF. CDR3 nucleotide sequence: TGTGCCAGCAGCTTGAGAACAGCTGGAAACACCATATATTTT.

This clonotype appeared a few times. The J gene is TRBJ1-5, the V gene TRBV28; D may be TRBD1 (5 bases). Germline V gene lookup returns CDR1 MDHEN and CDR2 SYDVKM. This CDR3 contains 14 residues. Between the trimmed V and J ends, which lost 5 bases and 7 bases, there was a span of 15 bases. The CDR3 loop reads CASSRGGGPQPQHF. The CDR3 bases are TGTGCCAGCAGTCGGGGGGGAGGTCCCCAGCCCCAGCATTTT.

The rearrangement joins TRBV12-3 or TRBV12-4 to TRBJ2-3, with 8 bases matching TRBD1. The CDR3 spans 10 residues. CDR3 sequence (DNA): TGTCGCAGGGGGCGGGATACGCAGTATTTT. The encoded protein is CRRGRDTQYF.

V gene TRBV7-8 combines with J gene TRBJ2-7; D ambiguous. Per the germline V gene, CDR1 is SGHVS and CDR2 is FQNEAQ. The CDR3 is made up of 16 amino acids. V shed 5 bases and J shed 5 bases, with 22 bases lying between them. As DNA, the CDR3 is TGTGCCAGCAGCCGAGGCTTTTTGCCGATCACCCACGAGCAGTACTTC. Its translation: CASSRGFLPITHEQYF.

The chain employs TRBV24-1 and TRBJ2-2, with TRBD1 matching over 9 bases. The CDR3 runs to 17 residues. V shed 3 bases, J shed 7 bases, and the junction held 11 bases outside the gene matches. Per the germline V gene, CDR1 is KGHDR and CDR2 is SFDVKD. This CDR3 reads CATSDPLGQGIGGELFF. DNA for the CDR3: TGTGCCACCAGTGATCCCCTAGGACAGGGGATAGGCGGGGAGCTGTTTTTT.

This clonotype has only one observation. V usage is TRBV6-5 and J usage is TRBJ1-5; the match to TRBD1 covers 12 bases. Germline V lookup: CDR1 MNHEY, CDR2 SVGAGI. The CDR3 totals 14 residues. The J segment lost 13 bases and the V segment lost 4 bases, leaving 8 bases of the junction unmatched. The CDR3 protein is CASSSGTGGGPQHF. CDR3 DNA: TGTGCCAGCAGTTCCGGGACAGGGGGCGGCCCGCAGCATTTT.

The gene calls are TRBV20-1 and TRBJ2-3; D perhaps matches TRBD2 (6 bases). The V end was cut by 5 bases, the J end by 1 base, with 13 bases between. Germline CDR1 DFQATT, CDR2 SNEGSKA (reference sequence). The CDR3 totals 14 residues. DNA for the CDR3: TGCAGTGCTGTTAGCGGAGTGGGCACAGATACGCAGTATTTT. This encodes CSAVSGVGTDTQYF.

The V and J genes are TRBV27 and TRBJ1-6; D is undetermined. The CDR3 is made up of 17 amino acids. Trimming left V 3 bases short and J 0 bases short, with 12 bases between. The germline V gene encodes CDR1 MNHEY and CDR2 SMNVEV (reference sequence). In DNA form, the CDR3 reads TGTGCCAGCAGTTTGTCTGAGAGGAGCTCCTATAATTCACCCCTCCACTTT. Its protein is CASSLSERSSYNSPLHF.

This clonotype was picked up a small number of times. The chain is built from TRBV7-8 and TRBJ1-1; no clear D. Germline values: CDR1 SGHVS, CDR2 FQNEAQ. The length of the CDR3 is 14 residues. V gave up 1 base and J gave up 6 bases, with 12 bases separating them. The CDR3 DNA reads TGTGCCAGCAGCTTAGTTGGGAGGGAACCTGAAGCTTTCTTT. The encoded protein is CASSLVGREPEAFF.

V is TRBV20-1 and J is TRBJ1-3, with D possibly being TRBD1 (5 bases). CDR3 length: 13 amino acids. With 3 bases removed from V and 5 bases from J, the gap between germline ends came to 11 bases. CDR1 and CDR2 (germline): DFQATT, SNEGSKA (reference sequence). The CDR3 spells CSARGGNRNTIYF. The CDR3 region has the DNA TGCAGTGCTAGGGGGGGAAATAGAAACACCATATATTTT.

V and J are TRBV20-1 and TRBJ2-1; 9 bases fit TRBD2. The CDR3 contains 15 residues. Germline trimming cut 1 base from V and 3 bases from J; bases unmatched to any gene: 4. Germline-derived CDR1 and CDR2 are DFQATT and SNEGSKA (reference sequence). CDR3 residues: CSARGSSGNYNEQFF. DNA for the CDR3: TGCAGTGCTAGAGGCTCTAGCGGGAACTACAATGAGCAGTTCTTC.

The V gene is TRBV28, the J gene TRBJ2-5; 13 nucleotides align to TRBD2. Germline V gene sequence: CDR1 MDHEN, CDR2 SYDVKM. There are 16 residues in the CDR3. With 6 bases clipped from V and 4 bases from J, the junction kept 8 bases outside the gene matches. DNA of the CDR3: TGTGCCAGCAGGACCAGACTAGCGGGAGGTAGAGAGACCCAGTACTTC. Translated: CASRTRLAGGRETQYF.

This clonotype occurred a few times. The rearrangement uses TRBV12-3 or TRBV12-4 and TRBJ1-1, with no clear D. V dropped 6 bases and J dropped 4 bases, with 12 bases sitting between them. This CDR3 is built from 13 residues. The CDR3: CASSPSSSTEAFF. The CDR3, as DNA: TGTGCCAGCAGCCCAAGCTCGAGCACTGAAGCTTTCTTT.

V is TRBV20-1 and J is TRBJ2-1; D may be TRBD2 (5 bases). V was cut by 2 bases and J by 1 base, with 9 bases left in between. Per germline, CDR1 DFQATT and CDR2 SNEGSKA (reference sequence). CDR3 length equals 14 residues. Here the CDR3 reads CSARLEGSYNEQFF. CDR3 coding DNA: TGCAGTGCTAGACTAGAGGGATCCTACAATGAGCAGTTCTTC.

The chain links TRBV10-3 to TRBJ2-5, with D perhaps TRBD1 (5 bases). The ends were cut back, 0 bases at V and 4 bases at J, with 9 bases in the middle. Germline V gene data show CDR1 as ENHRY and CDR2 as SYGVKD. The CDR3 runs 14 residues. CDR3 region: CAISESRQPETQYF. CDR3 DNA: TGTGCCATCAGTGAGTCGAGACAGCCAGAGACCCAGTACTTC.

The chain is built from TRBV2 and TRBJ2-1; D is undetermined. The CDR3 has 13 residues. The V gene lost 8 bases and the J gene lost 4 bases, with 12 bases spanning the gap. Germline V CDR1 and CDR2: SNHLY, FYNNEI. CDR3 sequence: CASRRAEYNEQFF. CDR3 sequence (DNA): TGTGCCAGCCGCCGGGCGGAGTACAATGAGCAGTTCTTC.

Turning to this clonotype: A much larger clone differs by one base, so this may be a read error. The chain combines TRBV19 with TRBJ1-2; no clear D. Germline V gene lookup returns CDR1 LNHDA and CDR2 SQIVND (reference sequence). This CDR3 contains 15 residues. The CDR3 spells CAGSIYQPHNYGYTF. CDR3 bases: TGTGCCGGTAGTATCTACCAGCCCCATAACTATGGCTACACCTTC. The full variable domain, its missing parts supplied by reference TRBV19 and TRBJ1-2, is DGGITQSPKYLFRKEGQNVTLSCEQNLNHDAMYWYRQDPGQGLRLIYYSQIVNDFQKGDIAEGYSVSREKKESFPLTVTSAQKNPTAFYLCAGSIYQPHNYGYTFGSGTRLTVV.

The chain employs TRBV11-2 and TRBJ2-5, with TRBD2 matching over 11 bases. The CDR3 consists of 16 residues. CDR1 is SGHAT, CDR2 FQNNGV, per germline. V lost 1 base and J lost 5; bases outside the gene matches: 6. CDR3 sequence: CASSLALAGVWETQYF. DNA of the CDR3: TGTGCCAGCAGCTTAGCACTAGCGGGAGTTTGGGAGACCCAGTACTTC.

The chain uses TRBV6-5 and TRBJ1-5; D unresolved. The CDR3 covers 13 residues. V was shortened by 1 base and J by 4 bases, with 5 bases between the two germline ends. CDR1 and CDR2 (germline): MNHEY, SVGAGI. Here the CDR3 reads CASSYYGNQPQHF. DNA of the CDR3: TGTGCCAGCAGTTACTACGGTAATCAGCCCCAGCATTTT.

The chain couples TRBV7-3 to TRBJ2-2; tentatively, D is TRBD1 (5 bases). The V end was cut by 5 bases, the J end by 3 bases, with 16 bases between. Germline-derived CDR1 and CDR2 are SGHTA and FQGTGA. This CDR3 has 16 residues. The chain's CDR3 is CASSRNQGVDTGELFF. In DNA form, the CDR3 reads TGTGCCAGCAGCCGAAACCAAGGGGTAGACACCGGGGAGCTGTTTTTT. The full variable domain, with the rest looked up from reference TRBV7-3 and TRBJ2-2, is GAGVSQTPSNKVTEKGKYVELRCDPISGHTALYWYRQSLGQGPEFLIYFQGTGAADDSGLPNDRFFAVRPEGSVSTLKIQRTERGDSAVYLCASSRNQGVDTGELFFGEGSRLTVL.

The V and J genes are TRBV20-1 and TRBJ1-6; 10 bases match TRBD1. Losses at the gene ends were 0 bases for V and 7 bases for J; bases not matched to a gene: 6. Germline CDR1 DFQATT, CDR2 SNEGSKA (reference sequence). The CDR3 has 16 amino acids. Written as DNA, the CDR3 is TGCAGTGCTAGAGATGCCGGGACAGGGGAGAATTCACCCCTCCACTTT. Residues: CSARDAGTGENSPLHF.

This clonotype was picked up a small number of times. The rearrangement uses TRBV11-2 and TRBJ1-6; no firm D call. CDR3 length: 11 residues. CDR1 SGHAT and CDR2 FQNNGV come from the germline V gene. The V gene lost 5 bases and the J gene lost 7 bases, with 3 bases spanning the gap. The CDR3 loop reads CASSQNSPLHF. In DNA form, the CDR3 reads TGTGCCAGCAGCCAAAATTCACCCCTCCACTTT.

The chain links TRBV5-1 to TRBJ2-2; D is ambiguous. The CDR3 consists of 13 residues. Germline V gene lookup returns CDR1 SGHRS and CDR2 YFSETQ. V was trimmed by 5 bases and J by 4 bases, leaving 9 bases between them. CDR3 sequence reads: CASSRGATGELFF. CDR3 bases: TGCGCCAGCAGTCGCGGAGCCACCGGGGAGCTGTTTTTT.

This clonotype was detected only a few times. The gene calls are TRBV7-9 and TRBJ1-2, with D hard to call. The germline V gene encodes CDR1 SEHNR and CDR2 FQNEAQ (reference sequence). The CDR3 length is 12 residues. V lost 5 bases to trimming and J lost 4 bases, with 8 bases between them. DNA of the CDR3: TGTGCCAGCAGCCCGGACGGCTATGGCTACACCTTC. Translating gives CASSPDGYGYTF.

V and J are TRBV7-8 and TRBJ2-3, with D tentatively TRBD1 or TRBD2 (5 bases each). Germline V gives CDR1 SGHVS, CDR2 FQNEAQ. This CDR3 spans 16 amino acids. Trimming took 0 bases from V and 4 from J, leaving 14 bases between them. CDR3 in amino acids: CASSLAEGFRADTQYF. The DNA of the CDR3 is TGTGCCAGCAGCTTAGCAGAGGGGTTCAGGGCAGATACGCAGTATTTT. Looking up the rest from reference TRBV7-8 and TRBJ2-3 gives the full variable domain: GAGVSQSPRYKVAKRGQDVALRCDPISGHVSLFWYQQALGQGPEFLTYFQNEAQLDKSGLPSDRFFAERPEGSVSTLKIQRTQQEDSAVYLCASSLAEGFRADTQYFGPGTRLTVL.

The chain employs TRBV20-1 and TRBJ2-5; the D gene is possibly TRBD2 (7 bases). Per the germline V gene, CDR1 is DFQATT and CDR2 is SNEGSKA (reference sequence). The CDR3 runs to 13 residues. V was cut by 6 bases and J by 5 bases, with 16 bases left in between. CDR3 protein: CSAAIGGGETQYF. The CDR3 DNA reads TGCAGTGCCGCGATAGGGGGAGGGGAGACCCAGTACTTC.